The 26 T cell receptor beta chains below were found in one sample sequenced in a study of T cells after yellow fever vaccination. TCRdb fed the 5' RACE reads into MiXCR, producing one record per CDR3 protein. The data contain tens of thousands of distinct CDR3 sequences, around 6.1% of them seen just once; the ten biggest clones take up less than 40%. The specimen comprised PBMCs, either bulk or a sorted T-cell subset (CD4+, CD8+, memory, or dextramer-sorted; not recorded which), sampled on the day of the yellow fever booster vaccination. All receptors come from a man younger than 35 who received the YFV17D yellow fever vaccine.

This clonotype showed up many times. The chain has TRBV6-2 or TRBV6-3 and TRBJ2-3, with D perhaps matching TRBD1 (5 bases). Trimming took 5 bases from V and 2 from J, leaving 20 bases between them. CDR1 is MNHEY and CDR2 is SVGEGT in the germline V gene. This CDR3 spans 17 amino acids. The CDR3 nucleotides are TGTGCCAGCAGTGCCAGGGTGATCCAAGTCTTCACAGATACGCAGTATTTT. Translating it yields CASSARVIQVFTDTQYF.

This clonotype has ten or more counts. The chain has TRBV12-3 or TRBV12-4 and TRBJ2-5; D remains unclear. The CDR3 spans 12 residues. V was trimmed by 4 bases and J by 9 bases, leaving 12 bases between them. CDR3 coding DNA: TGTGCCAGCAGTTATTCCCCTCAGCCCCAGTACTTC. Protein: CASSYSPQPQYF.

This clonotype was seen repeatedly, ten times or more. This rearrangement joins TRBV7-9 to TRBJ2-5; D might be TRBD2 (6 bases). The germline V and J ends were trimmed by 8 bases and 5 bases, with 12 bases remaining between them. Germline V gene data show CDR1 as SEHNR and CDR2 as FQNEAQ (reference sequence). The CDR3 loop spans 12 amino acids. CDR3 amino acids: CASRVGGETQYF. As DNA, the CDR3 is TGTGCCAGCCGAGTCGGAGGGGAGACCCAGTACTTC.

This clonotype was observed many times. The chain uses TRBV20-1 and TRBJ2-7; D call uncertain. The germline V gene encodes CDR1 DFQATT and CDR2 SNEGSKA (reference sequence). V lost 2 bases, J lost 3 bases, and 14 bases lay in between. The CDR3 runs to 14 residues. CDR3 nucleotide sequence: TGCAGTGCTAGATTTATAGGACGTCGCTACGAGCAGTACTTC. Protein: CSARFIGRRYEQYF.

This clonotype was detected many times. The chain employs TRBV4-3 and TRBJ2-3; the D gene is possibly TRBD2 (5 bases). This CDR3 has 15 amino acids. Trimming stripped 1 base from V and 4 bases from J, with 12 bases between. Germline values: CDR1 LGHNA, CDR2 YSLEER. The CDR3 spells CASSQGTRIPDTQYF. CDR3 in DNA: TGCGCCAGCAGCCAAGGAACTAGGATTCCAGATACGCAGTATTTT.

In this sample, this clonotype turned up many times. CDR3 nucleotides: TGCGCCAGCAGCCAATCCCTAGCGGGGGCCGGCACAGATACGCAGTATTTT. It codes for CASSQSLAGAGTDTQYF. This chain connects TRBV4-1 to TRBJ2-3; 10 nucleotides line up with TRBD2. The V segment lost 2 bases and the J segment 1 base; nucleotides outside the gene matches: 6. Germline CDR1 is MGHRA and CDR2 is YSYEKL. The CDR3 runs to 17 residues.

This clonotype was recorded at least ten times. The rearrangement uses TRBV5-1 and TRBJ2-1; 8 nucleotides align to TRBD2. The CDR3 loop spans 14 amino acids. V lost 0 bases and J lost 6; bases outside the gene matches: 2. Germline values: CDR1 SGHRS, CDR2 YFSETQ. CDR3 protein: CASSLGRGGNEQFF. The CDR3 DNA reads TGCGCCAGCAGCTTGGGCCGGGGGGGCAATGAGCAGTTCTTC.

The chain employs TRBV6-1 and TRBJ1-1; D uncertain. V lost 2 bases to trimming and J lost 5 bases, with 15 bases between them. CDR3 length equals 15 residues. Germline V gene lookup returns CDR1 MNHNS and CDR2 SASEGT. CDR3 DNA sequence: TGTGCCAGCAGTGAATTCGGCACCTGGGGAACTGAAGCTTTCTTT. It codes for CASSEFGTWGTEAFF.

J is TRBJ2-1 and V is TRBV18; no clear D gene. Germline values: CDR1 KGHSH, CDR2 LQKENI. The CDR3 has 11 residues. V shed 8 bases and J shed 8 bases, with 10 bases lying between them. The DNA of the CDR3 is TGTGCCAGCCACCTGGGGTATGAGCAGTTCTTC. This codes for CASHLGYEQFF.

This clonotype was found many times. The CDR3 bases are TGCGCCAGCAGCCTGGGCCGATCAGGGACCGGGGAGCTGTTTTTT. Its translation is CASSLGRSGTGELFF. This sequence joins TRBV4-3 and TRBJ2-2, with a weak D call TRBD1 (5 bases). This CDR3 contains 15 residues. Germline CDR1 and CDR2: LGHNA and YSLEER. V was trimmed by 4 bases and J by 5 bases, leaving 14 bases between them.

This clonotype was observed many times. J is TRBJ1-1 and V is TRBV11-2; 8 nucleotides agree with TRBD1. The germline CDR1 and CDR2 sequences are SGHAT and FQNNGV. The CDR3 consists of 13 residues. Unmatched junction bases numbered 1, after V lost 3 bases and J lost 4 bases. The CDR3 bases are TGTGCCAGCAGCTTCGGACAGGGCACTGAAGCTTTCTTT. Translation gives CASSFGQGTEAFF.

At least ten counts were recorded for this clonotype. The CDR3 loop is CASSGTAGYGYTF. The CDR3 DNA sequence: TGTGCCAGCAGCGGGACCGCTGGGTATGGCTACACCTTC. V usage is TRBV9 and J usage is TRBJ1-2; D gene ambiguous. There are 13 residues in the CDR3. Trimming shortened V by 3 bases and J by 5 bases, and 11 bases separated the two germline ends. The V gene's germline CDR1 is SGDLS and CDR2 YYNGEE.

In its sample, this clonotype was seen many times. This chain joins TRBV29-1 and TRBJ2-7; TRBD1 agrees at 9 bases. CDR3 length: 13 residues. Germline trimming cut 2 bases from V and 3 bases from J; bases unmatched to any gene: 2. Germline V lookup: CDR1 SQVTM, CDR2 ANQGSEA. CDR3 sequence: CSVERDRDYEQYF. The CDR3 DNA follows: TGCAGCGTTGAACGGGACAGGGACTACGAGCAGTACTTC.

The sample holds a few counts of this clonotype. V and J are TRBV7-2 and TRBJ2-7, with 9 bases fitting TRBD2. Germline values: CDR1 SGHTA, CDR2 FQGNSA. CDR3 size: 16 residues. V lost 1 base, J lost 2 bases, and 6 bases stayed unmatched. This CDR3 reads CASSLGRGGLTYEQYF. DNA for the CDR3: TGTGCCAGCAGCTTAGGGCGGGGGGGCCTGACCTACGAGCAGTACTTC.

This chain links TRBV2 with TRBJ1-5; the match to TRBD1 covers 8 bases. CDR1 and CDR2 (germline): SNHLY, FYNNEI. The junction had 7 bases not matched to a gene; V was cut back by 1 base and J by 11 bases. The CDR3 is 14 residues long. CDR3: CASSEGTGFLSQHF. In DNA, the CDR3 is TGTGCCAGCAGTGAAGGGACAGGGTTCCTGTCCCAGCATTTT.

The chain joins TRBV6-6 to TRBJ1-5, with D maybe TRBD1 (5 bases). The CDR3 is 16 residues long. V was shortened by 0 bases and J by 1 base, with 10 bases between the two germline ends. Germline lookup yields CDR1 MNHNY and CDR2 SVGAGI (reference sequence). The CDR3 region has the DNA TGTGCCAGCAGTTACTCGGGGGGTTGGAGCAATCAGCCCCAGCATTTT. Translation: CASSYSGGWSNQPQHF.

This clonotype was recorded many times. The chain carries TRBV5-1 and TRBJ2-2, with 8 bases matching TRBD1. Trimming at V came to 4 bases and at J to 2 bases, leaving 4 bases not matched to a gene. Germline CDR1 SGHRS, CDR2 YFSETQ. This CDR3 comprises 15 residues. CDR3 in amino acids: CASSQDRANTGELFF. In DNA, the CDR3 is TGCGCCAGCAGCCAGGACAGGGCCAACACCGGGGAGCTGTTTTTT.

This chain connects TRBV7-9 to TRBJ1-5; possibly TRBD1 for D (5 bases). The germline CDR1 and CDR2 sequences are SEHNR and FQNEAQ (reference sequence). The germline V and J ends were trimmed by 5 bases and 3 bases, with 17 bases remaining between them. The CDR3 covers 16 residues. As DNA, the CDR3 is TGTGCCAGCAGCCCTGTCTCGGGGGGATCCAATCAGCCCCAGCATTTT. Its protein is CASSPVSGGSNQPQHF.

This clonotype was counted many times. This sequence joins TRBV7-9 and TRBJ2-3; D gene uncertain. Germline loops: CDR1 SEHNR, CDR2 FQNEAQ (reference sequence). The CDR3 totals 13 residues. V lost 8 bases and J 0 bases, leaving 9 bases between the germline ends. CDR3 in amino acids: CASGGPSTDTQYF. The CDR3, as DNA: TGTGCCAGCGGCGGACCTAGCACAGATACGCAGTATTTT.

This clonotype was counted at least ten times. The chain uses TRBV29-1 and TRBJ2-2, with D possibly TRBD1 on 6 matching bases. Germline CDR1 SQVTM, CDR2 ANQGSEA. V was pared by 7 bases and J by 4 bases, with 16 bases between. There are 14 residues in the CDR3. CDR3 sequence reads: CSARARRGTGELFF. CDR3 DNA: TGCAGCGCTCGAGCACGCAGGGGCACCGGGGAGCTGTTTTTT.

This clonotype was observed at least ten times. CDR3 region: CASSPIQGNTDTQYF. DNA of the CDR3: TGTGCCAGCAGTCCAATACAGGGAAACACAGATACGCAGTATTTT. The chain has TRBV12-3 or TRBV12-4 and TRBJ2-3; D may be TRBD1 (6 bases). Trimming removed 5 bases from V and 2 bases from J, with 14 bases in between. This CDR3 is built from 15 residues.

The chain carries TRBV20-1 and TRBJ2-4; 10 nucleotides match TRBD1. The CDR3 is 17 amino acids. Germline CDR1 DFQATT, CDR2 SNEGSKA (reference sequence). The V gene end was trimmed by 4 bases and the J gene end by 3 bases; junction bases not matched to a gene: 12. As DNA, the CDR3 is TGCAGTGCTACCCGACAGGGGGCTTTTTTGTACAAAAACATTCAGTACTTC. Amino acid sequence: CSATRQGAFLYKNIQYF.

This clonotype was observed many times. CDR3 in amino acids: CASSFRRETGELFF. The CDR3, as DNA: TGTGCCAGCAGTTTTCGAAGGGAGACCGGGGAGCTGTTTTTT. The chain joins TRBV12-3 or TRBV12-4 to TRBJ2-2, with D possibly being TRBD2 (5 bases). The CDR3 runs 14 residues. Trimming cost V 3 bases and J 5 bases, with 10 bases left between them.

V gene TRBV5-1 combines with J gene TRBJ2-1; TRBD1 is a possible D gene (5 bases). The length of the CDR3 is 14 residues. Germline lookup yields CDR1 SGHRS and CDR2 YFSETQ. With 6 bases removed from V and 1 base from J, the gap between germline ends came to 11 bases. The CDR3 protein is CASTWTNSYNEQFF. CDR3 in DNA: TGCGCCAGCACCTGGACAAATTCCTACAATGAGCAGTTCTTC.

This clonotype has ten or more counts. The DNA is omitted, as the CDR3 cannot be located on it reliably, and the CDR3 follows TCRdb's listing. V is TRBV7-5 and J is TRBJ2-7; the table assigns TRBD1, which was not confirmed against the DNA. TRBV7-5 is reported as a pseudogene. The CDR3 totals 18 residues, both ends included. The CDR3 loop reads CISVPEAPPGTEPYEQYV.

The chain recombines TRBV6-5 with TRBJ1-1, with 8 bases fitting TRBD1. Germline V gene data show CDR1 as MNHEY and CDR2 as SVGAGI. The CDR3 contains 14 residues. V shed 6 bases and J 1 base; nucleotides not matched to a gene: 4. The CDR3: CASSQGQENTEAFF. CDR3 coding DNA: TGTGCCAGCAGCCAGGGACAGGAGAACACTGAAGCTTTCTTT.